These 5 T cell receptor beta chains originate from one sample sequenced in a study of control samples from healthy donors and cancer patients. TCRdb keeps only in-frame clones here, not all; method: immunoSEQ multiplex PCR. The sample lists more than 75,000 clones; about 81% were seen once. Sequenced: PBMCs. These receptor sequences come from a man between 65 and 85 years old with lung cancer.

This chain uses TRBV11-3 with TRBJ2-1; 12 positions match TRBD2. The V gene's germline CDR1 is SGHNT and CDR2 YENEEA. V gave up 5 bases and J gave up 10 bases; unmatched junction bases: 3. The CDR3 runs 13 residues. The CDR3: CASSPGTSGEQFF. CDR3 coding DNA: TGTGCCAGCAGCCCTGGGACTAGCGGGGAGCAGTTCTTC.

The rearrangement links TRBV2 to TRBJ2-2; unclear D gene. The CDR3 contains 15 residues. Trimming took off 3 bases at V and 0 bases at J, with 8 bases between the two ends. CDR1 is SNHLY and CDR2 is FYNNEI in the germline V gene. CDR3 sequence (DNA): TGTGCCAGCAGTGAGACCAGCACGAACACCGGGGAGCTGTTTTTT. Translated, it gives CASSETSTNTGELFF.

This clone occurred once. J is TRBJ1-5 and V is TRBV19; 8 bases match TRBD1. Germline V gives CDR1 LNHDA, CDR2 SQIVND (reference sequence). The CDR3 totals 16 residues. V lost 5 bases to trimming and J lost 11 bases; unmatched junction nucleotides: 17. The CDR3 DNA is TGTGCCAGTAGTCTTCAAACCCCAGGGGGCCCGGCCGCCCAGCATTTT. This translates into CASSLQTPGGPAAQHF. Full variable domain (outside the CDR3, taken from reference TRBV19 and TRBJ1-5): DGGITQSPKYLFRKEGQNVTLSCEQNLNHDAMYWYRQDPGQGLRLIYYSQIVNDFQKGDIAEGYSVSREKKESFPLTVTSAQKNPTAFYLCASSLQTPGGPAAQHFGDGTRLSIL.

This chain links TRBV12-5 with TRBJ2-3; D tentatively reads TRBD1 or TRBD2 (5 bases each). The length of the CDR3 is 17 residues. Germline loops: CDR1 LGHNT, CDR2 FRNRAP. V was trimmed by 5 bases and J by 2 bases, leaving 20 bases between them. The CDR3 is CASGRLRVAGPTDTQYF. In DNA form, the CDR3 reads TGTGCTAGTGGTCGCCTCAGGGTGGCGGGCCCCACAGATACGCAGTATTTT.

This rearrangement joins TRBV3-1 (or the pseudogene TRBV3-2) to TRBJ2-3; 13 positions agree with TRBD2. CDR1 is LGHDT, CDR2 YNNKEL, per germline (reference sequence). V gave up 2 bases and J gave up 1 base; unmatched junction bases: 3. CDR3 length equals 17 residues. In DNA, the CDR3 is TGTGCCAGCAGCCAACCTGGGACTAGCGGGGGCACAGATACGCAGTATTTT. Amino acid sequence: CASSQPGTSGGTDTQYF.